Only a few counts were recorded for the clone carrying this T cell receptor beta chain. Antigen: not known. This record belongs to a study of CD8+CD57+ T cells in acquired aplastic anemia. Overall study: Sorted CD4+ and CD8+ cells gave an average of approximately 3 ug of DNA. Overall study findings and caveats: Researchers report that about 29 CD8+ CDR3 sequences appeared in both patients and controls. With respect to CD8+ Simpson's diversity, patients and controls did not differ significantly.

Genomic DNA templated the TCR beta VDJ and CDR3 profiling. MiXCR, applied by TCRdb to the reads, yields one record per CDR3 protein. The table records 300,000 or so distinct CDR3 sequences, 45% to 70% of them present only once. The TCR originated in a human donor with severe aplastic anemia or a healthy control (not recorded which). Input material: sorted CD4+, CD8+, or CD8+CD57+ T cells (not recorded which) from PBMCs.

CDR3 region: CSAVKGDGSPLHF. The CDR3 DNA reads TGCAGTGCCGTCAAGGGTGACGGATCACCCCTCCACTTT. The chain links TRBV20-1 to TRBJ1-6; D not certain. The V gene lost 6 bases and the J gene lost 10 bases, with 16 bases spanning the gap. CDR1 and CDR2 from the germline V gene are DFQATT and SNEGSKA (reference sequence). This CDR3 has 13 residues.